The present entry profiles one T cell receptor beta chain with its context. Per the authors' pipeline: Amplification of reference gene primers provided the estimated nucleated cell counts. Data came from immunoSEQ multiplex PCR; TCRdb stores just in-frame clones and leaves some out. V, J and clone size are taken as reported in that table, and D and trimming were inferred from the DNA itself. The sample lists hundreds of thousands of clones; around nine tenths were seen once. The data derive from a study of blood T cell repertoires in COVID-19. For the study at large: Material from acute and convalescent COVID-19 was sourced from the United States, Italy and Spain. Nucleic acid was either cDNA or gDNA, and it came from T cells, B-cell-depleted T cells, or PBMCs.

Trimming cost V 2 bases and J 6 bases, with 10 bases left between them. The CDR3 has 13 amino acids. The rearrangement links TRBV12-3 or TRBV12-4 to TRBJ1-2, with D possibly matching TRBD1 (5 bases). The clonotype originates from a man younger than 30 with active or convalescent COVID-19. The sequencing input was peripheral blood. The CDR3 reads CASSLRGQDGYTF. CDR3 in DNA: TGTGCCAGCAGTTTAAGGGGTCAGGATGGCTACACCTTC.